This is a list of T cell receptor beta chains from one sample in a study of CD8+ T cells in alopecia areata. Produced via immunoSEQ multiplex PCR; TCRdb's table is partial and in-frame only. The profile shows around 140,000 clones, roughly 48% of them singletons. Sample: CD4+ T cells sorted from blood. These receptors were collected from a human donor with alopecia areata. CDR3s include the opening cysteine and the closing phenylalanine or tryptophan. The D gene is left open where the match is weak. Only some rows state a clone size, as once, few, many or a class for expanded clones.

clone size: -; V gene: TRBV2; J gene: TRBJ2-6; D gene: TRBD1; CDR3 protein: CASSRDSVHSGANVLTF; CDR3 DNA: TGTGCCAGCAGTCGGGACAGCGTCCACTCTGGGGCCAACGTCCTGACTTTC
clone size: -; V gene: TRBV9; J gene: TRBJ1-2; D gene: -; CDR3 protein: CASSVGPHTLSAPGGYTF; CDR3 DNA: TGTGCCAGCAGCGTAGGCCCCCACACACTATCGGCTCCGGGAGGCTACACCTTC
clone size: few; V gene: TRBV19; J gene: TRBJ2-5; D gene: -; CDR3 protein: CASSIGRETQYF; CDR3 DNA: TGTGCCAGTAGTATCGGGAGAGAGACCCAGTACTTC
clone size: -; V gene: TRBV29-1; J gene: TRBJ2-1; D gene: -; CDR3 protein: CSVAFQAFNEQFF; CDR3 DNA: TGCAGCGTTGCGTTCCAGGCGTTCAATGAGCAGTTCTTC
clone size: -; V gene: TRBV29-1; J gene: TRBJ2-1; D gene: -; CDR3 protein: CSVGPGEQFF; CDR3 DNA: TGCAGCGTTGGACCCGGTGAGCAGTTCTTC
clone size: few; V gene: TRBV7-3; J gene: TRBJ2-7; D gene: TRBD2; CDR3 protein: CASSLGGPYEQYF; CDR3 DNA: TGTGCCAGCAGCTTGGGAGGGCCCTACGAGCAGTACTTC
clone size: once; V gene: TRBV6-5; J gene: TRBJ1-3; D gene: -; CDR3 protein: CASSYLDTIYF; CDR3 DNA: TGTGCCAGCAGTTATTTGGACACCATATATTTT
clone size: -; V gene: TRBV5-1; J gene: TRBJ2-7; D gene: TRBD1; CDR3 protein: CASSLADRGDEQYF; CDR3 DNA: TGCGCCAGCAGCTTGGCGGACAGGGGCGACGAGCAGTACTTC
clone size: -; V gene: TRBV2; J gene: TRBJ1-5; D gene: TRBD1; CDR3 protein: CASRRTGVGQPQHF; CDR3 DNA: TGTGCCAGCCGCAGGACAGGGGTTGGGCAGCCCCAGCATTTT
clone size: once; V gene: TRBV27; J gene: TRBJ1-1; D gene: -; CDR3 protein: CASSLTQGRNTEAFF; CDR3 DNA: TGTGCCAGCAGTTTAACACAGGGTCGGAACACTGAAGCTTTCTTT
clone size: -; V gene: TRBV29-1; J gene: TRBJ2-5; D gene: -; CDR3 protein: CSVVTGGAQYF; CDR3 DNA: TGCAGCGTTGTCACAGGAGGAGCCCAGTACTTC
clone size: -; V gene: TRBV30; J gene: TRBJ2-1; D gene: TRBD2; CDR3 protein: CAWSQTSGKGGEQFF; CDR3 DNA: TGTGCCTGGAGTCAGACTAGCGGGAAGGGGGGTGAGCAGTTCTTC
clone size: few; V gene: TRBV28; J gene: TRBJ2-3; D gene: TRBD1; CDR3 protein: CASSDRDRGYTDTQYF; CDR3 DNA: TGTGCCAGCAGTGACCGGGACAGGGGGTACACAGATACGCAGTATTTT
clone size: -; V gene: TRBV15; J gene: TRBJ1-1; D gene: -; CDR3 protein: CATSREDFPNTEAFF; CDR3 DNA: TGTGCCACCAGCAGAGAGGATTTTCCGAACACTGAAGCTTTCTTT
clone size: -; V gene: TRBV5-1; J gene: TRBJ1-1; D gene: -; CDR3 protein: CASSLAPELTEAFF; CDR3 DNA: TGCGCCAGCAGCTTGGCCCCGGAGCTCACTGAAGCTTTCTTT
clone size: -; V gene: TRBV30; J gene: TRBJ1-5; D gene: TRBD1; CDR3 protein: CAWGGGKGPQHF; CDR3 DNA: TGTGCCTGGGGAGGGGGCAAGGGGCCCCAGCATTTT
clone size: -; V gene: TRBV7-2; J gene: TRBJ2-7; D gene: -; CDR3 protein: CASSLGRGISYEQYF; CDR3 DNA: TGTGCCAGCAGCTTAGGAAGGGGGATCTCCTACGAGCAGTACTTC
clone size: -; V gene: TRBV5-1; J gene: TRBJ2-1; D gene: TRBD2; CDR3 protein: CASSAILAGGSNEQFF; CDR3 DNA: TGCGCCAGCAGCGCGATACTAGCGGGAGGGAGTAATGAGCAGTTCTTC
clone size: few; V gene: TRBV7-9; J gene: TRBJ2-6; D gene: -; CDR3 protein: CASSPGANVLTF; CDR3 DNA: TGTGCCAGCAGCCCTGGGGCCAACGTCCTGACTTTC
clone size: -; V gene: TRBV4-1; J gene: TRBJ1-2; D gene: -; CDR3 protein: CASSQDSGRGGYTF; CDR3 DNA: TGCGCCAGCAGCCAAGATTCGGGGCGTGGAGGCTACACCTTC
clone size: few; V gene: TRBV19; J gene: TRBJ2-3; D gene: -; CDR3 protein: CASSSPVADTQYF; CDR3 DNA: TGTGCCAGTAGTAGCCCCGTCGCAGATACGCAGTATTTT
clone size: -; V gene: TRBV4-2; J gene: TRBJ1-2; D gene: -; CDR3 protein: CASSQESAGVGYTF; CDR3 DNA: TGTGCCAGCAGCCAAGAAAGTGCAGGGGTGGGCTACACCTTC